The 30 T cell receptor beta chains listed next were all sequenced from one sample in a study of blood T cell repertoires in COVID-19. Produced via immunoSEQ multiplex PCR; TCRdb's table is partial and in-frame only. The sample records roughly 190,000 clones, around 83% being singletons. The source material was peripheral blood. Receptors were obtained from a woman aged 40-49 years with acute or convalescent COVID-19.

The rearrangement links TRBV6-5 to TRBJ2-3; D gene ambiguous. Germline CDR1 and CDR2: MNHEY and SVGAGI. V was clipped by 6 bases and J by 1 base, with 8 bases between them. The CDR3 runs 13 residues. CDR3: CASRDSGTDTQYF. Written as DNA, the CDR3 is TGTGCCAGCAGAGATAGTGGCACAGATACGCAGTATTTT.

CDR3 sequence: CAWSGDRGWDEKLFF. The CDR3, as DNA: TGTGCCTGGAGTGGGGACAGGGGCTGGGATGAAAAACTGTTTTTT. The chain is built from TRBV30 and TRBJ1-4; 10 bases fit TRBD1. The germline CDR1 and CDR2 sequences are GTSNPN and SVGIG (reference sequence). J lost 6 bases, V lost 1 base, and 5 bases had no gene match. The CDR3 runs 15 residues.

This clone was seen a single time. The chain has TRBV13 and TRBJ1-4, with 8 bases fitting TRBD1. CDR1 and CDR2 (germline): PRHDT, FYEKMQ (reference sequence). The V and J ends lost 5 bases and 4 bases, in that order; junction bases with no gene match: 9. The CDR3 is 16 residues long. In nucleotides, the CDR3 is TGTGCCAGCAGCGCGAGCGGACAGGGTTATAATGAAAAACTGTTTTTT. It is translated as CASSASGQGYNEKLFF.

The gene calls are TRBV6-1 and TRBJ2-7; 10 bases fit TRBD2. The CDR3 length is 16 residues. Trimming removed 0 bases from V and 5 bases from J; junction bases left unmatched: 7. The germline V gene encodes CDR1 MNHNS and CDR2 SASEGT. The CDR3: CASSEARSGGFDEQYF. The DNA for the CDR3 is TGTGCCAGCAGTGAAGCGCGTAGCGGGGGGTTCGACGAGCAGTACTTC.

The chain recombines TRBV11-1 with TRBJ2-5, with 8 bases aligning to TRBD2. V gave up 5 bases and J gave up 4 bases; unmatched junction bases: 6. CDR1 is SGHAT and CDR2 is FQDESV in the germline V gene (reference sequence). This CDR3 is 14 amino acids long. The CDR3 bases are TGTGCCAGCAGCCGCGGGACTAGAGGAGAGACCCAGTACTTC. It is translated as CASSRGTRGETQYF.

This clone has just a few counts. This chain connects TRBV6-5 to TRBJ1-6; D perhaps matches TRBD1 (6 bases). Trimming shortened V by 6 bases and J by 6 bases, and 9 bases separated the two germline ends. Per germline, CDR1 MNHEY and CDR2 SVGAGI. CDR3 length equals 13 residues. The CDR3 bases are TGTGCCAGCAGACTGGACAGTAATTCACCCCTCCACTTT. This encodes CASRLDSNSPLHF.

The V gene is TRBV7-9, the J gene TRBJ2-1; TRBD2 matches at 9 bases. Germline CDR1 and CDR2: SEHNR and FQNEAQ (reference sequence). After removal of 3 bases from V and 5 bases from J, the junction contained 5 bases not matched to a gene. The CDR3 is 15 amino acids. The DNA of the CDR3 is TGTGCCAGCAGCTTTTTCTCTAGCGGGAACAATGAGCAGTTCTTC. Translating it yields CASSFFSSGNNEQFF.

The chain combines TRBV2 with TRBJ2-5; TRBD1 aligns across 8 bases. CDR3 length equals 14 residues. After removal of 6 bases from V and 6 bases from J, the junction contained 9 bases not matched to a gene. CDR1 SNHLY and CDR2 FYNNEI come from the germline V gene. The CDR3 DNA sequence: TGTGCCAGCAGCGTCGACAGGGGCAGAAAGACCCAGTACTTC. Protein product: CASSVDRGRKTQYF. Drawing the rest from reference TRBV2 and TRBJ2-5, the complete variable domain is EPEVTQTPSHQVTQMGQEVILRCVPISNHLYFYWYRQILGQKVEFLVSFYNNEISEKSEIFDDQFSVERPDGSNFTLKIRSTKLEDSAMYFCASSVDRGRKTQYFGPGTRLLVL.

This chain joins TRBV27 and TRBJ2-5; TRBD2 matches at 9 bases. Losses at the gene ends were 2 bases for V and 2 bases for J; bases not matched to a gene: 6. CDR3 length: 16 amino acids. Per germline, CDR1 MNHEY and CDR2 SMNVEV (reference sequence). The CDR3, as DNA: TGTGCCAGCAGTTTAGGGCTAGCGGGACCTCAAGAGACCCAGTACTTC. Residues: CASSLGLAGPQETQYF.

The chain carries TRBV7-2 and TRBJ2-1; TRBD2 matches 12 bases. This CDR3 spans 17 amino acids. Germline trimming cut 5 bases from V and 4 bases from J; bases unmatched to any gene: 9. CDR1 is SGHTA, CDR2 FQGNSA, per germline. The CDR3 DNA follows: TGTGCCAGCAGCCCCCTCTGGGGGACTAGCGGGTACAATGAGCAGTTCTTC. It encodes CASSPLWGTSGYNEQFF.

This clone was recorded once. CDR3 DNA: TGCGCCAGCAGCCCGAGCGCAGGGTCCGGAAACACCATATATTTT. Residues: CASSPSAGSGNTIYF. J is TRBJ1-3 and V is TRBV5-1, with a weak D call TRBD1 (5 bases). The germline V gene encodes CDR1 SGHRS and CDR2 YFSETQ. The V gene lost 4 bases and the J gene lost 4 bases, with 15 bases spanning the gap. CDR3 length equals 15 residues.

This clone came up once. The chain joins TRBV27 to TRBJ1-5; 11 positions match TRBD1. CDR3 size: 20 residues. The V gene end was trimmed by 0 bases and the J gene end by 2 bases; junction bases not matched to a gene: 12. Per the germline V gene, CDR1 is MNHEY and CDR2 is SMNVEV (reference sequence). The CDR3 DNA sequence: TGTGCCAGCAGTTTATCATCAGGGACAGGGGGGTATCGGGGCAATCAGCCCCAGCATTTT. It codes for CASSLSSGTGGYRGNQPQHF.

In its sample, this clone was seen once. J is TRBJ1-2 and V is TRBV27; TRBD1 might be the D (5 bases). The CDR3 has 14 residues. The V gene's germline CDR1 is MNHEY and CDR2 SMNVEV (reference sequence). V lost 2 bases, J lost 3 bases, and 10 bases lay in between. The CDR3 DNA sequence: TGTGCCAGCAGTTTAGCGGGGGTTCACTATGGCTACACCTTC. Its protein is CASSLAGVHYGYTF.

This clone was recorded only once. This chain joins TRBV7-8 and TRBJ1-2; TRBD1 agrees at 10 bases. The germline CDR1 and CDR2 sequences are SGHVS and FQNEAQ. V was clipped by 4 bases and J by 4 bases; unmatched bases: 3. The CDR3 totals 14 residues. The CDR3 region has the DNA TGTGCCAGCAGCTGGGGACAGGGGACCTATGGCTACACCTTC. It codes for CASSWGQGTYGYTF.

The chain combines TRBV29-1 with TRBJ2-2, with 12 bases matching TRBD2. The J segment lost 4 bases and the V segment lost 6 bases, leaving 15 bases of the junction unmatched. This CDR3 contains 18 residues. Germline V lookup: CDR1 SQVTM, CDR2 ANQGSEA. DNA of the CDR3: TGCAGCGTCTATAGGACAGGGCTAGCGGGGGGGCTCACCGGGGAGCTGTTTTTT. It encodes CSVYRTGLAGGLTGELFF.

The genes are TRBV6-1 and TRBJ1-6; no definite D call. Germline V gene data show CDR1 as MNHNS and CDR2 as SASEGT. The germline V and J ends were trimmed by 2 bases and 7 bases, with 3 bases remaining between them. The CDR3 is 12 amino acids. For the CDR3, the DNA is TGTGCCAGCAGTGAACAAAATTCACCCCTCCACTTT. Translating it yields CASSEQNSPLHF.

The chain uses TRBV5-8 and TRBJ1-2, with D unclear. With 4 bases removed from V and 5 bases from J, the gap between germline ends came to 3 bases. The CDR3 contains 10 residues. From germline, CDR1 is SGHTS and CDR2 YDEGEE. The DNA for the CDR3 is TGTGCCAGCAGCCTATATGGCTACACCTTC. Its protein product is CASSLYGYTF.

This chain links TRBV6-5 with TRBJ1-1, with TRBD1 as a possible D gene (6 bases). Germline V gives CDR1 MNHEY, CDR2 SVGAGI. Between the trimmed V and J ends, which lost 6 bases and 8 bases, there was a span of 10 bases. This CDR3 is built from 11 residues. The CDR3 sequence: CASSRRGEAFF. In DNA, the CDR3 is TGTGCCAGCAGCCGCAGGGGAGAAGCTTTCTTT.

This chain links TRBV10-1 with TRBJ2-5, with D maybe TRBD1 (6 bases). The CDR3 contains 14 residues. Germline V gene lookup returns CDR1 WNHNN and CDR2 SYGVQD (reference sequence). V was cut by 3 bases and J by 5 bases, with 13 bases left in between. The CDR3 here is CASSDSTGLETQYF. CDR3 DNA sequence: TGCGCCAGCAGTGATTCTACAGGGCTCGAGACCCAGTACTTC.

The gene calls are TRBV12-3 or TRBV12-4 and TRBJ1-3; D may be TRBD1 (5 bases). V lost 5 bases and J lost 4, with 9 bases in between. The CDR3 is 13 amino acids. The chain's CDR3 is CASSTGGGNTIYF. In DNA form, the CDR3 reads TGTGCCAGCAGTACCGGGGGGGGAAACACCATATATTTT.

The chain couples TRBV9 to TRBJ1-1; perhaps TRBD1 as D (5 bases). Trimming left V 4 bases short and J 5 bases short, with 12 bases between. Germline values: CDR1 SGDLS, CDR2 YYNGEE. The CDR3 extends over 13 amino acids. The CDR3 spells CASSPRGHTEAFF. The CDR3 region has the DNA TGTGCCAGCAGCCCTAGAGGACATACTGAAGCTTTCTTT.

The DNA for the CDR3 is TGTGCCTGGAGTACAGGGCGTGAAAAACTGTTTTTT. Encoded protein: CAWSTGREKLFF. J is TRBJ1-4 and V is TRBV30; tentatively, D is TRBD1 (6 bases). V lost 2 bases and J 7 bases, leaving 8 bases between the germline ends. Germline CDR1 is GTSNPN and CDR2 is SVGIG (reference sequence). This CDR3 comprises 12 residues.

About this clone itself: A junction end diverges from the germline sequence, so it may reflect a read error. The V and J genes are TRBV30 and TRBJ1-4; D ambiguous. The germline V gene encodes CDR1 GTSNPN and CDR2 SVGIG (reference sequence). The CDR3 has 11 amino acids. The CDR3 here is CAWTIAKTIHF. The CDR3 DNA reads as TGTGCCTGGACCATCGCAAAGACAATCCATTTT.

This clone was seen a single time. The V call is TRBV4-1, the J call TRBJ2-6; no clear D gene. Germline values: CDR1 MGHRA, CDR2 YSYEKL. This CDR3 is 14 amino acids long. V was clipped by 2 bases and J by 9 bases, with 11 bases between them. The CDR3 region is CASSQPRQLNVLTF. Written as DNA, the CDR3 is TGCGCCAGCAGCCAACCCAGGCAACTCAACGTCCTGACTTTC.

This chain uses TRBV11-2 with TRBJ2-7, with 7 bases aligning to TRBD2. Germline V gene lookup returns CDR1 SGHAT and CDR2 FQNNGV. This CDR3 has 14 amino acids. V shed 8 bases and J 0 bases; nucleotides not matched to a gene: 7. The DNA for the CDR3 is TGTGCCAGCGGCAGACTAGCAGACTCCTACGAGCAGTACTTC. Protein: CASGRLADSYEQYF.

The rearrangement uses TRBV7-9 and TRBJ2-1; possibly TRBD1 for D (6 bases). The CDR3 runs 12 residues. Germline V lookup: CDR1 SEHNR, CDR2 FQNEAQ (reference sequence). Trimming removed 5 bases from V and 8 bases from J, with 10 bases in between. CDR3 region: CASSPQGYEQFF. The CDR3 coding sequence is TGTGCCAGCAGCCCACAGGGTTATGAGCAGTTCTTC. The entire variable domain, with the rest obtained from reference TRBV7-9 and TRBJ2-1, is as follows: DTGVSQNPRHKITKRGQNVTFRCDPISEHNRLYWYRQTLGQGPEFLTYFQNEAQLEKSRLLSDRFSAERPKGSFSTLEIQRTEQGDSAMYLCASSPQGYEQFFGPGTRLTVL.

The CDR3 is CASGQGGQPQHF. Written as DNA, the CDR3 is TGTGCCTCGGGACAGGGCGGTCAGCCCCAGCATTTT. The chain recombines TRBV24-1 with TRBJ1-5; 9 bases align to TRBD1. With 12 bases clipped from V and 6 bases from J, the junction kept 5 bases outside the gene matches. CDR1 KGHDR and CDR2 SFDVKD come from the germline V gene. This CDR3 spans 12 amino acids.

This chain connects TRBV5-1 to TRBJ2-7; TRBD1 might be the D (6 bases). The germline V and J ends were trimmed by 0 bases and 2 bases, with 12 bases remaining between them. CDR1 SGHRS and CDR2 YFSETQ come from the germline V gene. CDR3 length: 15 residues. The CDR3 bases are TGCGCCAGCAGCTTGGTTAGCAGGGGCGCCTACGAGCAGTACTTC. This gives the protein CASSLVSRGAYEQYF. Filled out from reference TRBV5-1 and TRBJ2-7, the complete variable domain reads KAGVTQTPRYLIKTRGQQVTLSCSPISGHRSVSWYQQTPGQGLQFLFEYFSETQRNKGNFPGRFSGRQFSNSRSEMNVSTLELGDSALYLCASSLVSRGAYEQYFGPGTRLTVT.

The CDR3 loop reads CASSESQESGGELFF. As DNA, the CDR3 is TGCGCCAGCAGTGAGTCACAGGAGAGTGGCGGGGAGCTGTTTTTT. This chain uses TRBV10-1 with TRBJ2-2, with a weak D call TRBD1 (5 bases). The CDR3 loop spans 15 amino acids. Germline CDR1 and CDR2: WNHNN and SYGVQD (reference sequence). V was cut by 0 bases and J by 7 bases, with 12 bases left in between.

The V call is TRBV5-4, the J call TRBJ2-2; a weak D match, TRBD2 (6 bases). V was trimmed by 6 bases and J by 4 bases, leaving 19 bases between them. This CDR3 comprises 16 residues. Germline V lookup: CDR1 SGHNT, CDR2 YYREEE (reference sequence). The DNA for the CDR3 is TGTGCCAGCACCTCGGGTGGGGGGTTGGGCACCGGGGAGCTGTTTTTT. It yields the protein CASTSGGGLGTGELFF.